These T cell receptor beta chains were read from a single sample in a study of blood T cell repertoires in COVID-19. Sequencing used immunoSEQ multiplex PCR; TCRdb keeps in-frame clones, though not all of them. The profile shows 150,000 to 200,000 clones, 70% to 80% of them singletons. The sample comprised peripheral blood. These receptors came from a woman in her thirties or forties with COVID-19, enrolled during active disease. Each CDR3 is given with its conserved first and last residue. Fields, in order: CDR3 DNA, CDR3 protein, clone size, V gene, J gene, D gene. D genes are given only for firm matches. Size tells how often a clone was seen (once, few, many) or the class of an expanded clone, and some rows leave it out.

TGTGCCAGCTCACGGGACAGCGGCACAGATACGCAGTATTTT	CASSRDSGTDTQYF	NA	TRBV18	TRBJ2-3	TRBD1
TGTGCCAGCAGCTTTTCGACAGATCAGCCCCAGCATTTT	CASSFSTDQPQHF	NA	TRBV7-9	TRBJ1-5	NA
TGCAGCGTTGCCCGGACAGGGGGCGGCACAGATACGCAGTATTTT	CSVARTGGGTDTQYF	NA	TRBV29-1	TRBJ2-3	TRBD1
TGTGCCAGCAGCTTAGATCGGACTCGCGCGGATACGCAGTATTTT	CASSLDRTRADTQYF	few	TRBV7-9	TRBJ2-3	NA
TGCGCCAGCAGCCGTACGGACAGTTCTAATGAAAAACTGTTTTTT	CASSRTDSSNEKLFF	NA	TRBV5-1	TRBJ1-4	NA
TGTGCCTGGAGTGCCCAACAGGGGTGGGCGACGGATGAGCAGTTCTTC	CAWSAQQGWATDEQFF	NA	TRBV30	TRBJ2-1	TRBD1
TGTGCCATCAGTGACCGGACAGGTTCCTACGAGCAGTACTTC	CAISDRTGSYEQYF	NA	TRBV10-3	TRBJ2-7	TRBD1
TGTGCAAGTCGCGGGGGACACTTCAACACCATATATTTT	CASRGGHFNTIYF	NA	TRBV12-2	TRBJ1-3	NA
TGTGCCAGCAGCGTAACTAGCACAGAGACCCAGTACTTC	CASSVTSTETQYF	NA	TRBV9	TRBJ2-5	NA
TGCGCCAGCAGCTCTCACAGGGGGAGGATAGGCGCAGATACGCAGTATTTT	CASSSHRGRIGADTQYF	NA	TRBV5-1	TRBJ2-3	TRBD1
TGCGCCAGCCAAGCCGGGACACGCACCGGGGAGCTGTTTTTT	CASQAGTRTGELFF	NA	TRBV10-2	TRBJ2-2	NA
TGTGCCATCAGTGAGTTTGCGGGGGGGCCGGATACGCAGTATTTT	CAISEFAGGPDTQYF	NA	TRBV10-3	TRBJ2-3	TRBD2
TGTGCCAGCAGCCAGGGACACTTGAACACTGAAGCTTTCTTT	CASSQGHLNTEAFF	NA	TRBV3-1/TRBV3-2	TRBJ1-1	NA
TGTGCCAGCAGCCAAGACCGTGAGCGGGAGACCCAGTACTTC	CASSQDRERETQYF	NA	TRBV4-2	TRBJ2-5	NA
TGTGCCAGCTCACCACGCCCAGCGGGATCCCCTCTAAGACGTAATGAGCAGTTCTTC	CASSPRPAGSPLRRNEQFF	NA	TRBV18	TRBJ2-1	TRBD2
TGTGCCAGCAGCCCCACCGGACAGGGGGTTATCTACGAGCAGTACTTC	CASSPTGQGVIYEQYF	NA	TRBV14	TRBJ2-7	TRBD1
TGTGCCAGTAGCCCCCGGGATTCCGAGCCCCAGCATTTT	CASSPRDSEPQHF	once	TRBV19	TRBJ1-5	NA
TGTGCCAGCACTCCAGGGCCCCACAATGAGCAGTTCTTC	CASTPGPHNEQFF	NA	TRBV25-1	TRBJ2-1	NA
TGCGCCAGCAAGGAGATTCCTAGCACAGATACGCAGTATTTT	CASKEIPSTDTQYF	once	TRBV5-1	TRBJ2-3	NA
TGTGCCAGCACCACTAGACCTTCGGCAGATACGCAGTATTTT	CASTTRPSADTQYF	NA	TRBV7-9	TRBJ2-3	NA
TGCGCCAGCAGCTTGGGTATTAGCACAGATACGCAGTATTTT	CASSLGISTDTQYF	NA	TRBV5-1	TRBJ2-3	NA
TGTGCCAGCAGCTCTATTGGACTAGCGGAGACCCAGTACTTC	CASSSIGLAETQYF	NA	TRBV6-5	TRBJ2-5	TRBD2
TGTGCCTTGACAGGGGGCGCGCACACTGAAGCTTTCTTT	CALTGGAHTEAFF	NA	TRBV30	TRBJ1-1	TRBD1
TGTGCCACCACAACCCTTTCCCAGGTGGAGAACACTGAAGCTTTCTTT	CATTTLSQVENTEAFF	NA	TRBV2	TRBJ1-1	NA
TGTGCCAGCAGCTATAGCGGACTAGCGGGGGACTCGAACACCGGGGAGCTGTTTTTT	CASSYSGLAGDSNTGELFF	NA	TRBV13	TRBJ2-2	TRBD2
TGTGCCAGCAGCTTTCGCAGTCAAGGAAACACCATATATTTT	CASSFRSQGNTIYF	NA	TRBV9	TRBJ1-3	NA
TGTGCCAGCATCGAAACATTTCCGCCTGAGACCCAGTACTTC	CASIETFPPETQYF	NA	TRBV25-1	TRBJ2-5	NA
TGTGCCACCAGTGATTTGGGACAGGGATGGACTGAAGCTTTCTTT	CATSDLGQGWTEAFF	NA	TRBV24-1	TRBJ1-1	TRBD1
TGTGCCAGCAGCTTAGCGTCGTGGACAGGTAACAATGAGCAGTTCTTC	CASSLASWTGNNEQFF	NA	TRBV7-2	TRBJ2-1	TRBD1
TGCGCCAGCAGCTCCTCCGGGACAGGGTACAATGAGCAGTTCTTC	CASSSSGTGYNEQFF	NA	TRBV5-1	TRBJ2-1	TRBD1
TGTGCCAGCAGCTTGTTAGCGGGGGGGCAAGGTACGCAGTATTTT	CASSLLAGGQGTQYF	NA	TRBV5-4	TRBJ2-3	TRBD2
TGTGCCAGCTCACCCATCCAGGGGGAGAACACTGAAGCTTTCTTT	CASSPIQGENTEAFF	NA	TRBV18	TRBJ1-1	TRBD1
TGCGCCAGCAGCCAAGATCCCCCGCTGAGCTCCTACAATGAGCAGTTCTTC	CASSQDPPLSSYNEQFF	NA	TRBV4-3	TRBJ2-1	NA
TGTGCCAGCAGCTCCCGGGACAGGGGGCTCGATGAGCAGTTCTTC	CASSSRDRGLDEQFF	once	TRBV21-1	TRBJ2-1	NA
TGTGCCAGCAGTTACCGTCAGGGAATCAAAAACATTCAGTACTTC	CASSYRQGIKNIQYF	NA	TRBV6-2/TRBV6-3	TRBJ2-4	NA
TGCAGCGTTGTGAGGGGGAACGAGCAGTACTTC	CSVVRGNEQYF	NA	TRBV29-1	TRBJ2-7	NA
TGTGCCAGCAGCTTAGACAGGGTGGTCGGAAACACCATATATTTT	CASSLDRVVGNTIYF	few	TRBV7-8	TRBJ1-3	NA
TGTGCCAGCAGCACCTATAGACTAGCGGGAGAGAATGAGCAGTTCTTC	CASSTYRLAGENEQFF	NA	TRBV5-6	TRBJ2-1	TRBD2
TGCAGCGTTGGCCCGGCGGCAGGGGGAGACGAGCAGTACTTC	CSVGPAAGGDEQYF	NA	TRBV29-1	TRBJ2-7	TRBD1
TGCGCCAGCAGCTTGGGAGTAGCGGGAGGGTTAGGAGGCATTCAGTACTTC	CASSLGVAGGLGGIQYF	NA	TRBV5-1	TRBJ2-4	TRBD2
TGTGCCAGCAGTGAAAGAGGACTAGCCTCATATGGCTACACCTTC	CASSERGLASYGYTF	NA	TRBV2	TRBJ1-2	NA
TGTGCCAGCAGTTACAACGGGGGACGGGTCGAGCAGTACTTC	CASSYNGGRVEQYF	NA	TRBV6-5	TRBJ2-7	NA
TGCGCCAGCAGCCTCGACAGGGGGCTTAAGAACACTGAAGCTTTCTTT	CASSLDRGLKNTEAFF	NA	TRBV5-1	TRBJ1-1	TRBD1
TGCGCCAGCAGCCCGGGACAGGTTCACTCTGGAAACACCATATATTTT	CASSPGQVHSGNTIYF	NA	TRBV5-1	TRBJ1-3	TRBD1
TGTGCCAGCAGCTTTTCGGTAAATCAGCCCCAGCATTTT	CASSFSVNQPQHF	NA	TRBV5-6	TRBJ1-5	NA
TGTGCCAGCAGCCATTGGTTGACAGCGGGAGGAGAGACCCAGTACTTC	CASSHWLTAGGETQYF	few	TRBV3-1/TRBV3-2	TRBJ2-5	TRBD2
TGTGCCACCGGGGGGGGACTAGCGGGACGTAATGAGCAGTTCTTC	CATGGGLAGRNEQFF	NA	TRBV6-5	TRBJ2-1	TRBD2
TGTGCCAGCAAGTCTACTGTAAGGTTAACGACTAGCGGCTCAGGAAGGGATGAGTATTTT	CASKSTVRLTTSGSGRDEYF	NA	TRBV2	TRBJ2-3	TRBD2
TGTGCCAGCAGCTTCAGCTCGGTCGGAGGGCCAGTAAATGAGCAGTTCTTC	CASSFSSVGGPVNEQFF	once	TRBV7-2	TRBJ2-1	NA
TGCGCCAGCAGCCAAGGACAGGGGGAGCCCAATCAGCCCCAGCATTTT	CASSQGQGEPNQPQHF	NA	TRBV5-1	TRBJ1-5	TRBD1
TGTGCCAGCAGTGAACCTGCAGGGTTCCAGTACTTC	CASSEPAGFQYF	once	TRBV6-1	TRBJ2-5	NA
TGTGCCAGCAGCCCCCGACAGGGGAGGAATGAGCAGTTCTTC	CASSPRQGRNEQFF	NA	TRBV3-1/TRBV3-2	TRBJ2-1	TRBD1
TGTGCCAGCAGCTTGGGGGCAATGGTAGACACCATATATTTT	CASSLGAMVDTIYF	NA	TRBV13	TRBJ1-3	NA
TGTGCCAGCAGCCAAGATAGGGGTTGGAACACTGAAGCTTTCTTT	CASSQDRGWNTEAFF	NA	TRBV3-1/TRBV3-2	TRBJ1-1	NA
TGCGCCAGCAGCTTCAGGGTAGACACCGGGGAGCTGTTTTTT	CASSFRVDTGELFF	NA	TRBV5-1	TRBJ2-2	NA